A selection of T cell receptor beta chains follows, all from one sample in a study of cytomegalovirus exposure and HLA in healthy donors. Produced via immunoSEQ multiplex PCR; TCRdb's table is partial and in-frame only. The sample consists of more than 150,000 clones, 75% to 90% of them appearing once. The material sequenced was PBMCs. These receptors were collected from a woman aged 18-30 years in good health and CMV-seronegative. The CDR3 runs from the conserved cysteine through the conserved F or W. The order of the fields is D gene, clone size, V gene, J gene, CDR3 protein, CDR3 DNA. A D gene is named only where the DNA matches it firmly. Some rows have no size entry. The others give once, few or many, or a class for an expanded clone.

TRBD1,.,TRBV5-8,TRBJ1-6,CASSWGQDSPLHF,TGTGCCAGCAGCTGGGGACAGGATTCACCCCTCCACTTT
.,.,TRBV6-5,TRBJ1-2,CASSYSTGYGYTF,TGTGCCAGCAGTTACTCGACAGGCTATGGCTACACCTTC
.,.,TRBV7-6,TRBJ1-2,CASSLTTTPGGSYTF,TGTGCCAGCAGCTTAACCACTACACCCGGCGGGAGCTACACCTTC
TRBD2,.,TRBV9,TRBJ2-7,CASSVLGLAGAEQYF,TGTGCCAGCAGCGTCCTGGGACTAGCGGGTGCCGAGCAGTACTTC
.,.,TRBV6-6,TRBJ1-4,CASTPGAREKLFF,TGTGCCAGCACTCCTGGGGCTCGTGAAAAACTGTTTTTT
.,.,TRBV28,TRBJ2-7,CASTPGGLGYEQYF,TGTGCCAGCACCCCAGGGGGGCTCGGGTACGAGCAGTACTTC
.,.,TRBV7-2,TRBJ1-2,CASSLSRTVDGGYTF,TGTGCCAGCAGCTTATCTAGGACAGTCGACGGGGGCTACACCTTC
.,.,TRBV9,TRBJ2-5,CASSAGSTQETQYF,TGTGCCAGCAGCGCAGGATCGACGCAAGAGACCCAGTACTTC
TRBD1,.,TRBV11-2,TRBJ2-7,CASSRDRDEQYF,TGTGCCAGCAGCCGGGACAGGGACGAGCAGTACTTC
.,.,TRBV19,TRBJ1-2,CASSIAMHGYTF,TGTGCCAGTAGTATAGCTATGCATGGCTACACCTTC
.,once,TRBV28,TRBJ1-2,CASSFGSGVYTF,TGTGCCAGCAGTTTTGGATCAGGGGTCTACACCTTC
TRBD1,.,TRBV5-1,TRBJ1-4,CASRVGAGTVATNEKLFF,TGCGCCAGCAGGGTTGGCGCAGGGACAGTTGCAACTAATGAAAAACTGTTTTTT
.,.,TRBV6-5,TRBJ2-5,CASSQGWETQYF,TGTGCCAGCAGCCAGGGTTGGGAGACCCAGTACTTC
.,once,TRBV29-1,TRBJ1-5,CSVGRGGNQPQHF,TGCAGCGTTGGCAGGGGAGGCAATCAGCCCCAGCATTTT
TRBD2,.,TRBV5-1,TRBJ2-3,CASSLTSGVSTDTQYF,TGCGCCAGCAGCTTGACCAGCGGGGTTTCCACAGATACGCAGTATTTT
.,few,TRBV6-5,TRBJ1-1,CASSYGGVDTEAFF,TGTGCCAGCAGTTACGGAGGGGTGGACACTGAAGCTTTCTTT
.,.,TRBV28,TRBJ1-1,CASSFPGEYTEAFF,TGTGCCAGCAGTTTCCCCGGGGAGTACACTGAAGCTTTCTTT
.,once,TRBV28,TRBJ2-7,CAVVSQVSQSYEQYF,TGTGCCGTTGTATCTCAGGTCAGCCAGAGCTACGAGCAGTACTTC
TRBD2,.,TRBV19,TRBJ2-7,CASSRSEIAGSYEQYF,TGTGCCAGCAGCAGGTCGGAAATAGCGGGCTCCTACGAGCAGTACTTC
.,.,TRBV19,TRBJ1-4,CASKRSGNEKLFF,TGTGCCAGTAAGCGGTCGGGTAATGAAAAACTGTTTTTT
.,once,TRBV19,TRBJ2-7,CASSHPSSGWEQYF,TGTGCCAGTAGCCACCCTTCTAGTGGTTGGGAGCAGTACTTC
TRBD1,once,TRBV29-1,TRBJ2-7,CSVEEGGTGGKNEQYF,TGCAGCGTTGAAGAGGGGGGGACAGGGGGCAAAAACGAGCAGTACTTC
.,.,TRBV15,TRBJ2-1,CATSREKWGLLNEQFF,TGTGCCACCAGCAGAGAAAAGTGGGGCCTCCTCAATGAGCAGTTCTTC
.,once,TRBV18,TRBJ1-1,CASSSGLNTEAFF,TGTGCCAGCTCATCAGGCTTGAACACTGAAGCTTTCTTT
TRBD2,.,TRBV27,TRBJ2-7,CASSARTSGFWRNEQYF,TGTGCCAGCAGTGCTAGGACTAGCGGGTTTTGGAGAAACGAGCAGTACTTC
.,few,TRBV13,TRBJ1-1,CASSLREDTEAFF,TGTGCCAGCAGCTTAAGGGAGGACACTGAAGCTTTCTTT
TRBD1,.,TRBV6-5,TRBJ1-4,CASRTQGAGEKLFF,TGTGCCAGCAGAACCCAGGGGGCCGGGGAAAAACTGTTTTTT
TRBD1,.,TRBV7-2,TRBJ2-7,CASSLAQGAVYEQYF,TGTGCCAGCAGCTTAGCGCAGGGGGCGGTTTACGAGCAGTACTTC
.,.,TRBV2,TRBJ2-5,CASRGGVQGAETQYF,TGTGCCAGCAGGGGGGGGGTCCAGGGGGCAGAGACCCAGTACTTC
.,once,TRBV6-6,TRBJ1-3,CASRTRDMVTGNTIYF,TGTGCCAGCAGGACCCGGGACATGGTGACTGGAAACACCATATATTTT
.,.,TRBV19,TRBJ1-1,CASSLQENTEAFF,TGTGCCAGTAGTTTACAGGAGAACACTGAAGCTTTCTTT
TRBD1,.,TRBV6-5,TRBJ1-2,CASSYSRDRGYGYTF,TGTGCCAGCAGTTACTCGAGGGACAGGGGTTATGGCTACACCTTC
TRBD2,.,TRBV7-2,TRBJ2-1,CASSPWTSGHNEQFF,TGTGCCAGCAGCCCCTGGACTAGCGGTCACAATGAGCAGTTCTTC
.,few,TRBV7-9,TRBJ2-5,CSSSQVDSQETQYF,TGTTCCAGCAGTCAGGTCGACAGCCAAGAGACCCAGTACTTC
.,.,TRBV4-1,TRBJ1-4,CASSQGTDDSEKLFF,TGCGCCAGCAGCCAAGGGACAGACGATAGTGAAAAACTGTTTTTT
.,once,TRBV25-1,TRBJ2-7,CASRGLPYEQYF,TGTGCCAGCAGGGGACTCCCCTACGAGCAGTACTTC
TRBD1,.,TRBV11-3,TRBJ1-2,CASSVPGTVYGYTF,TGTGCCAGCAGCGTACCCGGGACAGTCTATGGCTACACCTTC
TRBD1,.,TRBV5-1,TRBJ2-5,CASSPGQGSETQYF,TGCGCCAGCAGCCCGGGACAGGGGTCAGAGACCCAGTACTTC
.,.,TRBV5-1,TRBJ2-1,CASSFNQRFNNEQFF,TGCGCCAGCAGCTTCAACCAGCGATTCAACAATGAGCAGTTCTTC
.,.,TRBV28,TRBJ2-5,CASSLTTRNIQETQYF,TGTGCCAGCAGTTTAACGACACGGAACATCCAAGAGACCCAGTACTTC
TRBD1,.,TRBV9,TRBJ2-2,CASRGGDGANTGELFF,TGTGCCAGCAGAGGGGGCGACGGGGCGAACACCGGGGAGCTGTTTTTT